A few counts support the clone carrying this TCR beta chain. Its cognate antigen is unknown. cDNA prepared by RNA extraction and subsequent reverse transcription served as the template for sequencing. The repertoire was sequenced with immunoSEQ multiplex PCR; TCRdb's copy has only in-frame clones and lacks some. The data contain about 190,000 clones, 50% to 60% of them singletons. The CDR3 totals 12 residues. Per germline, CDR1 SQVTM and CDR2 ANQGSEA. V was trimmed by 4 bases and J by 0 bases, leaving 4 bases between them. Treatment indicated: oral pan-JAK inhibitor, 5-10 mg twice daily. T lymphocytes (CD4+ and CD8+) were sorted from PBMCs. These data belong to a study of CD8+ T cells in alopecia areata. General study results and limits: The study found tofacitinib significantly decreased scalp clonality and expanded CD8+ clones among the top 100. Numerous expanded lesional clones remained in scalp and blood during tofacitinib.

The V gene is TRBV29-1, the J gene TRBJ2-1; no firm D call. The specimen comprised CD4+ T cells sorted from blood, sampled at week 4, from a patient treated with tofacitinib. The receptor was isolated from a human donor with alopecia areata. The CDR3 DNA reads as TGCAGCGTTGTAGTCTCCTACAATGAGCAGTTCTTC. This gives the protein CSVVVSYNEQFF.